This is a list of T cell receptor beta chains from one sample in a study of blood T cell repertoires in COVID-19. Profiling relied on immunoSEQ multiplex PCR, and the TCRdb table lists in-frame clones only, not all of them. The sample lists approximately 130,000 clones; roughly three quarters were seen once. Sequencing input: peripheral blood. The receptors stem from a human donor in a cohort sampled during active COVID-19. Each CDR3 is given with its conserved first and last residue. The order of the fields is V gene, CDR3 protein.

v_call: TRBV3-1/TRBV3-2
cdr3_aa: CASSQDSGRRAGSYEQYF

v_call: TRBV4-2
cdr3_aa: CASSSGTNGYTF

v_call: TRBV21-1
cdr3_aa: CASSKATAGLAEKTQYF

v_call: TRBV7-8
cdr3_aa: CASSAVERRTDTQYF

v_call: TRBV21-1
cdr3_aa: CASTLPGGTVFYEQYF

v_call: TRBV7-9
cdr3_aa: CASSLISPSGTANEQFF

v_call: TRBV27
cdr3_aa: CASTGSGYEQYF

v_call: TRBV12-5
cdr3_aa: CASGLYSGQSNSPLHF

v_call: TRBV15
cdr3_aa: CATTRKTGSTEAFF

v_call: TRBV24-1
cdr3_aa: CATYPGQGWEKLFF

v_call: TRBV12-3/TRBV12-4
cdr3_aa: CASSIDSNTEAFF

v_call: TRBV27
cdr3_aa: CASTARQGHEQYF

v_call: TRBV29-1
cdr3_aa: CSGYRGRNTEAFF

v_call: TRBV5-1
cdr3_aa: CASSFTSGSPEQYF

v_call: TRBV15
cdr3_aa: CATSTRSGSGEQYF

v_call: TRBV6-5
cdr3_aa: CASSKAGAGANVLTF

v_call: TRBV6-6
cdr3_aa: CASSYRGGDEQYF

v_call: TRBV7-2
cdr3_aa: CASSILHRDAYNSPLHF

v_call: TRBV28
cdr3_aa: CASSLQGINEQYF

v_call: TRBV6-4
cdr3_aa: CASSDSNRLGDGYTF

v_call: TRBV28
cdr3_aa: CASTNLIQLQETQYF

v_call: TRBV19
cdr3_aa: CASKDRGQYEQYF

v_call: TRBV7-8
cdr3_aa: CASSLTPLRTNISYEQYF

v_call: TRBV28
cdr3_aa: CASSVSGTSGRAYEQYF

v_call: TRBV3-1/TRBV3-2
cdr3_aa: CASSHSVDQPQHF

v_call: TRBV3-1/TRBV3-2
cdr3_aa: CASSQGFRGPNTEAFF

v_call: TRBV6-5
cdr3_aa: CASSNRGVNQPQHF

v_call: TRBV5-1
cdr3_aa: CASSLGQGHTEAFF

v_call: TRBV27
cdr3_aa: CASSLSVDSSYEQYF

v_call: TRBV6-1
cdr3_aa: CASSETRDSTNEKLFF

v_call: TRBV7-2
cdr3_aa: CASSLGGRARGEQYF

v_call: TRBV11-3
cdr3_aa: CASSSQGMNTEAFF

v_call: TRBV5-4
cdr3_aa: CASSLDRGRREQYF

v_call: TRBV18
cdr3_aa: CASSPEGTTTNSYNEQFF

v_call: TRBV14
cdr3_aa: CASSQAGFDQPQHF

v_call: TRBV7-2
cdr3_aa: CASSSSLTGNTEAFF

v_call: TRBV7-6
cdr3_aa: CASSLGQRSGNTIYF

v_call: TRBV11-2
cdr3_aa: CASSIDGGGNYEQYF

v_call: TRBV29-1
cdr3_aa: CSVGDRVVQETQYF

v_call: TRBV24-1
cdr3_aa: CATSDPTGSYEQYF

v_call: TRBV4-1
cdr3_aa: CASSQDGGLRTEKLFF

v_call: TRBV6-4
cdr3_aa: CASSGTSGNHEQFF

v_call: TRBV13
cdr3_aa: CASSLQDSYEQYF

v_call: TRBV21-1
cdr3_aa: CASSTDWRNQPQHF

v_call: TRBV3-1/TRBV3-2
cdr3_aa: CASSQDIPGLAGFYEQYF

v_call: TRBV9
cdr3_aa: CASSAGLAGGNSYEQYF

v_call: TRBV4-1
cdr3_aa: CASSQDAAGVNQPQHF

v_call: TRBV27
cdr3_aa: CASSQLPSSYNEQFF

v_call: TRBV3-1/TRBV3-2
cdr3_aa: CASSQGTGWNQPQHF

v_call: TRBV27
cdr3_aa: CASSLTGSQPQHF

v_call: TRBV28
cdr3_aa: CASSLHGTSGNYEQYF

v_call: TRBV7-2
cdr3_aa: CASSGAYEQYF

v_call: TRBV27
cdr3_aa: CASSIKPGQNYEQYF

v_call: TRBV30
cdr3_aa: CAYYTDTQYF

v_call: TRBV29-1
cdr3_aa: CSVGDRVGNEKLFF

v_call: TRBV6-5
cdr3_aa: CASTRTVNYGYTF

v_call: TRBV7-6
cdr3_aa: CASSLDRGVEETQYF

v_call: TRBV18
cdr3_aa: CASSPDSANQPQHF